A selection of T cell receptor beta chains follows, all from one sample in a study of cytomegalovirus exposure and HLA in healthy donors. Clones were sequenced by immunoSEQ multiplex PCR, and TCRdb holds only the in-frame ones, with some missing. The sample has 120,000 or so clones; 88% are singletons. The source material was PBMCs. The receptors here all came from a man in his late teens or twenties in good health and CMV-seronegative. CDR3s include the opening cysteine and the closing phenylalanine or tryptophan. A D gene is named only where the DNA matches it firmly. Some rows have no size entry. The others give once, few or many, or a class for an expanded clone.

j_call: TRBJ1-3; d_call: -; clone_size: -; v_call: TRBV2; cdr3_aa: CASRMDRDSGNTIYF; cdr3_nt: TGTGCCAGCAGGATGGACAGAGACTCTGGAAACACCATATATTTT
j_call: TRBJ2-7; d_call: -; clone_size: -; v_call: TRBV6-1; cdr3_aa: CASSVEVSYEQYF; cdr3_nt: TGTGCCAGCAGTGTAGAGGTCTCCTACGAGCAGTACTTC
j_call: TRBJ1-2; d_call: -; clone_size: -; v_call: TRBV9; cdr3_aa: CASSVGQLYGYTF; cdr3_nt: TGTGCCAGCAGCGTTGGGCAGCTCTATGGCTACACCTTC
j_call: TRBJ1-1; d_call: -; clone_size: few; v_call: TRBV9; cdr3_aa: CASSASLLRSNTEAFF; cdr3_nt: TGTGCCAGCAGCGCGTCCCTACTAAGGTCGAACACTGAAGCTTTCTTT
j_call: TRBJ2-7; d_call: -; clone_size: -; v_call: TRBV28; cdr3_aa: CASSLATVYEQYF; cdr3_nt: TGTGCCAGCAGTTTAGCCACAGTCTACGAGCAGTACTTC
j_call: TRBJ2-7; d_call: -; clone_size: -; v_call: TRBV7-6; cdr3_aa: CASSRGLVSQQYF; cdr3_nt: TGTGCCAGCAGCCGAGGCTTAGTTTCTCAGCAGTACTTC
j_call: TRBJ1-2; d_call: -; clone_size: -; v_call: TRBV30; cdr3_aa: CAYSRDTYNYGYTF; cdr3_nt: TGTGCCTATAGCCGGGACACTTATAACTATGGCTACACCTTC
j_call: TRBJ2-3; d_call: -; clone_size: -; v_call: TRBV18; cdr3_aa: CASSPGRGSTDTQYF; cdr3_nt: TGTGCCAGCTCACCAGGCAGGGGTTCGACAGATACGCAGTATTTT
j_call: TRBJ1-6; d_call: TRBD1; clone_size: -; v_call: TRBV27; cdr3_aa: CASSPATGGSYNSPLHF; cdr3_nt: TGTGCCAGCAGTCCAGCGACAGGGGGCTCCTATAATTCACCCCTCCACTTT
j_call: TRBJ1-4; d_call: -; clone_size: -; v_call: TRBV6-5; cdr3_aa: CASSYYSTNEKLFF; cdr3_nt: TGTGCCAGCAGTTATTATTCAACTAATGAAAAACTGTTTTTT
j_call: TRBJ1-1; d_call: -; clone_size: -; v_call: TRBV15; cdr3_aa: CATRGGAGSATEAFF; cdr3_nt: TGTGCCACCAGAGGCGGTGCGGGGTCTGCCACTGAAGCTTTCTTT
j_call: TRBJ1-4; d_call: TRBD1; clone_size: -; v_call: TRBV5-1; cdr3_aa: CASSLGQGSFYEKLFF; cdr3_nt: TGCGCCAGCAGCTTAGGACAGGGATCTTTTTATGAAAAACTGTTTTTT
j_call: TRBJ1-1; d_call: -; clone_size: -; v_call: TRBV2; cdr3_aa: CASRRRSGNMNTEAFF; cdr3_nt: TGTGCCAGCAGGAGAAGAAGCGGCAACATGAACACTGAAGCTTTCTTT
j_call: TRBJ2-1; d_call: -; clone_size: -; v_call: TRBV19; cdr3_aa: CASKQGLPYNEQFF; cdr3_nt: TGTGCCAGTAAGCAGGGGCTCCCCTACAATGAGCAGTTCTTC
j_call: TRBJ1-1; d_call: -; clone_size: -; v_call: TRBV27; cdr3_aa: CASSLTASQGFPAFF; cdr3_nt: TGTGCCAGCAGTTTAACCGCCTCACAGGGTTTCCCAGCTTTCTTT
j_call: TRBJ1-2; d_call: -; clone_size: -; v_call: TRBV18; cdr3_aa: CASSLGQRNYGYTF; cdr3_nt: TGTGCCAGCTCACTCGGACAGAGAAACTATGGCTACACCTTC
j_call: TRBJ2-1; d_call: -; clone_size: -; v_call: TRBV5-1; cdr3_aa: CASSLAVETGEQFF; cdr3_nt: TGCGCCAGCAGCTTGGCCGTGGAAACGGGTGAGCAGTTCTTC
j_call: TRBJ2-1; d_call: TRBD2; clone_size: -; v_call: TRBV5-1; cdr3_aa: CASSSTSGSVNEQFF; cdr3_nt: TGCGCCAGTTCTTCGACTAGCGGGAGTGTGAATGAGCAGTTCTTC
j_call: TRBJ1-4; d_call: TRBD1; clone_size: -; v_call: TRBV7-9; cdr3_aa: CASSSETGEWGEKLFF; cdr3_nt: TGTGCCAGCAGTTCCGAAACAGGGGAGTGGGGTGAAAAACTGTTTTTT
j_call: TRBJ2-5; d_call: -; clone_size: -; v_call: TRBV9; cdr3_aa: CASSVSGAGDQETQYF; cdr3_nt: TGTGCCAGCAGCGTATCAGGGGCGGGAGATCAAGAGACCCAGTACTTC
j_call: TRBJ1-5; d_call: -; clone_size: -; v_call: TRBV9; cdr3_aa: CASGISGDRNQPQHF; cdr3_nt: TGTGCCAGCGGAATATCAGGGGACCGAAATCAGCCCCAGCATTTT
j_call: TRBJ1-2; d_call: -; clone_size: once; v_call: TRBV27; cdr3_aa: CASSTTGTQRTNYGYTF; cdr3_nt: TGTGCCAGCAGTACCACCGGGACACAGAGAACTAACTATGGCTACACCTTC
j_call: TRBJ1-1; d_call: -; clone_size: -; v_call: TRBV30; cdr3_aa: CAWTYRADTEAFF; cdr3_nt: TGTGCCTGGACCTACAGGGCAGACACTGAAGCTTTCTTT
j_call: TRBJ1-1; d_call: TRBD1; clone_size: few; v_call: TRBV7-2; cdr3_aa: CASSTRLTGGNTEAFF; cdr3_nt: TGTGCCAGCAGCACACGACTGACAGGGGGGAACACTGAAGCTTTCTTT
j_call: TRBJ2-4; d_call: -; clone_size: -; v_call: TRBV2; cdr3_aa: CASRARQNNKNIQYF; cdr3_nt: TGTGCCAGCAGAGCCAGACAGAACAATAAAAACATTCAGTACTTC
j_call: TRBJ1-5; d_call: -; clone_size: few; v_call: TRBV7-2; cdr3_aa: CASSLVAGNQPQHF; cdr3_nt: TGTGCCAGCAGCTTAGTTGCAGGGAACCAGCCCCAGCATTTT
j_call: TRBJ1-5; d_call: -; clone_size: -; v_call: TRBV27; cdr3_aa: CASSLAGIGQPQHF; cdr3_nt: TGTGCCAGCAGTTTAGCGGGGATCGGTCAGCCCCAGCATTTT
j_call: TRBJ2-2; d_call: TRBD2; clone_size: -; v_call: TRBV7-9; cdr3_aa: CASSGPSGGNTGELFF; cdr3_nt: TGTGCCAGCAGCGGCCCTAGCGGAGGGAACACCGGGGAGCTGTTTTTT
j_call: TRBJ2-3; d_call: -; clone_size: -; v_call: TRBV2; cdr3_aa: CASSPFTDTQYF; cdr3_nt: TGTGCCAGCAGTCCTTTCACAGATACGCAGTATTTT
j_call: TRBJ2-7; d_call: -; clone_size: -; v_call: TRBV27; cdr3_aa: CASRRERAPYEQYF; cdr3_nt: TGTGCCAGCCGTAGAGAGCGGGCCCCCTACGAGCAGTACTTC
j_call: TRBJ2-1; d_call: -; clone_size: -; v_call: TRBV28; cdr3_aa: CASLGVGNEQFF; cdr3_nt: TGTGCCAGCTTAGGGGTGGGCAATGAGCAGTTCTTC
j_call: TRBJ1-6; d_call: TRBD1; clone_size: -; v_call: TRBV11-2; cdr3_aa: CASSPLQGTNSPLHF; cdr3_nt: TGTGCCAGCAGCCCCCTACAGGGGACAAATTCACCCCTCCACTTT
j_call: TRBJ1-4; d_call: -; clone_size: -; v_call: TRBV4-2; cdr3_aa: CASSHATTNEKLFF; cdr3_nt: TGTGCCAGCAGCCACGCTACAACTAATGAAAAACTGTTTTTT
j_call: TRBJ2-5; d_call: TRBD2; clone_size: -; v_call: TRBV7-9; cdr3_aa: CASRDSYGLAGEGEETQYF; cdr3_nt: TGTGCCAGCAGAGACTCTTACGGACTAGCGGGAGAGGGGGAAGAGACCCAGTACTTC
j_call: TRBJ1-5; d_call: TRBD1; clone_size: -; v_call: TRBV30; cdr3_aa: CAWGDRGFRVNQPQHF; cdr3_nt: TGTGCCTGGGGGGACAGGGGATTTCGGGTCAATCAGCCCCAGCATTTT
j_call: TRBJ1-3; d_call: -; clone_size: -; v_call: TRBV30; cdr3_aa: CAWRPTGTLSGNTIYF; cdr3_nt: TGTGCCTGGAGACCAACAGGGACCCTCTCTGGAAACACCATATATTTT
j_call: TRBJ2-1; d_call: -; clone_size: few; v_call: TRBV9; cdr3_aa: CASSVGGDEQFF; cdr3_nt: TGTGCCAGCAGCGTAGGGGGGGACGAACAGTTCTTC
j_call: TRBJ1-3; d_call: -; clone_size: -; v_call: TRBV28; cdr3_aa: CASSQGWRNTIYF; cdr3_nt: TGTGCCAGCAGTCAGGGGTGGAGAAACACCATATATTTT
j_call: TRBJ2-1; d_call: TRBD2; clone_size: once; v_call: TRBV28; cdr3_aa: CASSYTRLADRHNEQFF; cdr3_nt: TGTGCCAGCAGTTACACACGACTAGCGGATCGCCACAATGAGCAGTTCTTC
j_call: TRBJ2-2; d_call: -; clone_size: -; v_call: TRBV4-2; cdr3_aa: CASSQWRTNTGELFF; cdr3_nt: TGTGCCAGCAGCCAGTGGAGGACCAACACCGGGGAGCTGTTTTTT
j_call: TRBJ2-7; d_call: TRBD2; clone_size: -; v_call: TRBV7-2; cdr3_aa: CASSPGTSGVGSYEQYF; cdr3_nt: TGTGCCAGCAGCCCCGGGACTAGCGGGGTCGGCTCCTACGAGCAGTACTTC
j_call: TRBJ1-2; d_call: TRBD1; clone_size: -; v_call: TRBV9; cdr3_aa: CASSVEDRGVYGYTF; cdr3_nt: TGTGCCAGCAGCGTAGAGGACAGGGGAGTTTATGGCTACACCTTC
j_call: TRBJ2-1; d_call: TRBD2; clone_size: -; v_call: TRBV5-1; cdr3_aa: CASSFRLAGLSYNEQFF; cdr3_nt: TGCGCCAGCAGCTTTAGACTAGCGGGGCTCTCCTACAATGAGCAGTTCTTC
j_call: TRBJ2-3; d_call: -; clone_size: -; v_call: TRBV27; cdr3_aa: CASSATGTDTQYF; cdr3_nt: TGTGCCAGCAGTGCGACAGGCACAGATACGCAGTATTTT
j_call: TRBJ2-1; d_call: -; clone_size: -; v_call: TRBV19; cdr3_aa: CASSTQIRDEQFF; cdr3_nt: TGTGCCAGTAGTACCCAAATCCGGGATGAGCAGTTCTTC
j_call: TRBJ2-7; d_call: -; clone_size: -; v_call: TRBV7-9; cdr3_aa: CASSPSLAGEQYF; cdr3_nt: TGTGCCAGCAGCCCGAGTCTCGCGGGGGAGCAGTACTTC
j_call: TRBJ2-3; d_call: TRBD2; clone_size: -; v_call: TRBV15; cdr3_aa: CATSGVAGLPRGDTQYF; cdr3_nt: TGTGCCACCAGCGGGGTCGCGGGACTACCGCGCGGGGATACGCAGTATTTT
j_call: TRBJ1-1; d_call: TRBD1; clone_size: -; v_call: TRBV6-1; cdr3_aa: CASSLGQGVGEAFF; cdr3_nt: TGTGCCAGTTCACTAGGGCAGGGGGTAGGTGAAGCTTTCTTT
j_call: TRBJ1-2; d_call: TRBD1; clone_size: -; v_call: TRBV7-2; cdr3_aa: CASSLLTGVIGGYTF; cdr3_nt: TGTGCCAGCAGCTTATTGACAGGGGTGATCGGTGGCTACACCTTC
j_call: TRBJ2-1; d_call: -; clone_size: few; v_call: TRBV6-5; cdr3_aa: CASSPNSNEQFF; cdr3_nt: TGTGCCAGCAGTCCTAACAGCAATGAGCAGTTCTTC
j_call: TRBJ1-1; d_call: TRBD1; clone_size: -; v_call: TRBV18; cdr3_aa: CASSGQGANTEAFF; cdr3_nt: TGTGCCAGCTCGGGACAGGGGGCGAACACTGAAGCTTTCTTT